The T cell receptor (beta chain) described here comes from a study of Graves' ophthalmopathy and Graves' hyperthyroidism. Study in general: Investigators collected peripheral blood at initial diagnosis, before any treatment was given. Broader study findings: Sensitivity of roughly 64% and specificity of 72.22% were achieved by the model that predicted ophthalmopathy progression. Sensitivity reached 87.88% and specificity approximately 81% for a 13-signature model separating ophthalmopathy from stable hyperthyroidism.

This clonotype was picked up a small number of times. Its antigen is undetermined. Between the trimmed V and J ends, which lost 5 bases and 0 bases, there was a span of 8 bases. This CDR3 spans 14 amino acids. Germline CDR1 and CDR2: SNHLY and FYNNEI. For repertoire sequencing, the TCR beta CDR3 regions were amplified from RNA transcripts. An initial RT-PCR round employing HTBI primers preceded a second-round multiplex PCR. TCRdb re-called the multiplex PCR reads with MiXCR, one entry per CDR3 protein. The sample includes about 700,000 distinct CDR3 sequences, about 41% of them seen just once. The sequencing sample was made of peripheral blood. The rearrangement joins TRBV2 to TRBJ1-5, with D unresolved. This sequence was found in an adult man with Graves' ophthalmopathy. CDR3 nucleotide sequence: TGTGCCAGCAGTCCGGAATATAGCAATCAGCCCCAGCATTTT. Translating it yields CASSPEYSNQPQHF.